This record covers a single T cell receptor beta chain. The clone's antigen remains unknown. Base qualities are not provided; no much larger clone lies one nucleotide away. The data derive from a study of blood T cell repertoires in COVID-19 (dated by TCRdb to the early 2020s). Looking at the study overall: Samples from collaborators originated in the United States, Italy and Spain and spanned both the acute and convalescent phases of COVID-19. The prospective study material was composed of cDNA or gDNA derived from T cells, B-cell-depleted T cells, or PBMCs. Deeply sampled blood TCRbeta repertoires from subjects exposed to, actively infected with, or recovered from COVID-19 were included in the dataset. A freely available public database, intended as a resource for researchers studying the immune response to SARS-CoV-2, is where the repertoires were released. Samples came from the ongoing ImmuneRACE study (first 160 participants) plus 1,254 subjects from 6 global collaborators. The sample metadata nearly always contained a de-identified subject ID, COVID-19 status, age in years and sex. Where HLA class I and class II types were available, the types were taken from metadata supplied by the sample provider, not from assay-based typing. Points the paper makes about the study in general: The amount of clinical and demographic metadata varied by source and participant and was provided uncurated.

TCRbeta CDR3 regions were amplified from genomic DNA by means of the immunoSEQ Assay, a bias-controlled multiplex PCR. The published analysis was carried out like this. The number of nucleated cells in each sample was estimated by amplification of reference gene primers within the assay. To quantify the absolute abundance of each unique TCRbeta CDR3 rearrangement, sequence reads were collapsed and filtered. For each sample, productive Simpson clonality was calculated as the square root of Simpson's diversity index over productive rearrangements. The source is immuneACCESS, and TCRdb retained only in-frame sequences with V and J called. Part of the clones is not carried over; for the studies checked, unresolved V genes explain less than half of this, and the remainder is unexplained. V, J and clone size reflect that table, while D and trimming were determined from the DNA. This sample has 200,000 to 300,000 clones in its table, and 82% of those were observed once. The leading ten clones occupy around 12% of the sample.

From cysteine to phenylalanine, the CDR3 is 13 amino acids long. Just the 39-base CDR3 DNA is kept, in frame starting at base 1. V loses 3 bases, J loses 8 bases, and the germline ends lie 13 bases apart. Based on the germline V gene (reference sequence), the CDR1 and CDR2 sequences are MNHEY and SMNVEV. Whole blood was collected in K2EDTA tubes by collaborating institutions according to the institutions' own protocols. For TCRbeta analysis, collaborators shipped samples in one of three forms: frozen whole blood, isolated PBMCs, or DNA extracted from either of those sample types. This receptor was identified in a woman aged 60-75 years with active or convalescent COVID-19. Sequenced: peripheral blood. The chain links TRBV27 with TRBJ1-2, with the D gene not clear enough to name. The CDR3 reads as follows: CASSLGGVRGYTF. The bases read TGTGCCAGCAGTTTGGGCGGGGTCAGAGGCTACACCTTC.